This note documents a single TCR beta chain sequence. These data belong to a study of identical twins. V dropped 6 bases and J dropped 0 bases, with 18 bases sitting between them. This CDR3 is built from 16 residues. Germline V gene sequence: CDR1 MNHNS, CDR2 SASEGT. One entry per CDR3 protein results from TCRdb running MiXCR on the 5' RACE reads. This sample carries around 960,000 distinct CDR3 sequences, over 9% of them seen once, and the ten largest clones take 1.5% to 2%. These data were also reused for a study on yellow fever vaccine responses in identical twins.

The sample taken for sequencing was PBMCs. The rearrangement links TRBV6-1 to TRBJ2-7; maybe TRBD1 (6 bases). This receptor was obtained from a woman under 30 in good health. CDR3 loop: CASSRTGLTSSYEQYF. The DNA for the CDR3 is TGTGCCAGCAGCCGTACAGGGCTTACCAGCTCCTACGAGCAGTACTTC.